These 22 T cell receptor beta chains originate from one sample sequenced in a study of blood T cell dynamics during melanoma immunotherapy. The data were produced by immunoSEQ multiplex PCR, yet TCRdb's version contains in-frame clones alone and is incomplete. Here the sample spans 15,000 to 20,000 clones, approximately 89% being singletons. The time point is: pre-treatment baseline. The sample in question was blood, obtained from a patient treated with checkpoint blockade. The source of these receptors is a human donor with melanoma.

The chain recombines TRBV5-4 with TRBJ1-6, with 8 bases that match TRBD1. The V segment lost 2 bases and the J segment 8 bases; nucleotides outside the gene matches: 9. The germline CDR1 and CDR2 sequences are SGHNT and YYREEE (reference sequence). CDR3 length: 16 residues. The CDR3 bases are TGTGCCAGCAGCTTCGTGGACAGGGACGAAGATTCACCCCTCCACTTT. This codes for CASSFVDRDEDSPLHF.

This sequence joins TRBV5-1 and TRBJ2-6, with D perhaps matching TRBD1 (5 bases). V was cut by 0 bases and J by 0 bases, with 10 bases left in between. The CDR3 covers 17 residues. Germline lookup yields CDR1 SGHRS and CDR2 YFSETQ. CDR3 residues: CASSLGGTASGANVLTF. For the CDR3, the DNA is TGCGCCAGCAGCTTGGGGGGCACAGCCTCTGGGGCCAACGTCCTGACTTTC.

The chain joins TRBV18 to TRBJ1-3; the D gene is possibly TRBD1 (6 bases). The CDR3 has 17 amino acids. The V and J ends lost 3 bases and 1 base respectively, with 16 bases between them. Germline V gives CDR1 KGHSH, CDR2 LQKENI. This CDR3 reads CASSPDSPLASGNTIYF. In nucleotides, the CDR3 is TGTGCCAGCTCACCGGACAGTCCCCTCGCTTCTGGAAACACCATATATTTT.

The chain is built from TRBV6-5 and TRBJ2-7; TRBD1 is a possible D gene (6 bases). The CDR3 loop spans 14 amino acids. V gave up 0 bases and J gave up 5 bases, with 11 bases separating them. In germline, CDR1 is MNHEY, CDR2 SVGAGI. Written as DNA, the CDR3 is TGTGCCAGCAGTTACTCTGGGACAACGAACGAGCAGTACTTC. Amino acids: CASSYSGTTNEQYF.

V gene TRBV7-9 combines with J gene TRBJ2-2, with a weak D call TRBD2 (5 bases). V was cut by 5 bases and J by 7 bases, with 23 bases left in between. The germline V gene has CDR1 SEHNR and CDR2 FQNEAQ (reference sequence). CDR3 length: 17 amino acids. CDR3 bases: TGTGCCAGCAGCGACTCCCCAAGGTTGAGGGTTGTCGGGGAGCTGTTTTTT. This sequence encodes CASSDSPRLRVVGELFF.

The chain joins TRBV7-2 to TRBJ2-3; D is possibly TRBD2 (5 bases). V was cut by 0 bases and J by 5 bases, with 9 bases left in between. Germline V gene data show CDR1 as SGHTA and CDR2 as FQGNSA. This CDR3 has 14 amino acids. In DNA, the CDR3 is TGTGCCAGCAGCTTAGCGGGAGCCAGAGATACGCAGTATTTT. It encodes CASSLAGARDTQYF.

The chain couples TRBV7-9 to TRBJ2-1; 13 bases line up with TRBD2. Losses at the gene ends were 5 bases for V and 7 bases for J; bases not matched to a gene: 5. The length of the CDR3 is 15 residues. CDR1 is SEHNR, CDR2 FQNEAQ, per germline (reference sequence). CDR3 amino acids: CASSRTSGRGNEQFF. The CDR3 nucleotides read TGTGCCAGCAGCCGGACTAGCGGGAGAGGGAATGAGCAGTTCTTC. The full variable domain, in which reference TRBV7-9 and TRBJ2-1 provide the parts outside the CDR3, is DTGVSQNPRHKITKRGQNVTFRCDPISEHNRLYWYRQTLGQGPEFLTYFQNEAQLEKSRLLSDRFSAERPKGSFSTLEIQRTEQGDSAMYLCASSRTSGRGNEQFFGPGTRLTVL.

The chain joins TRBV5-4 to TRBJ1-6; 8 bases align to TRBD1. The CDR3 contains 16 residues. Trimming took 3 bases from V and 3 from J; bases not matched to a gene: 5. CDR1 is SGHNT, CDR2 YYREEE, per germline (reference sequence). The CDR3 DNA sequence: TGTGCCAGCAGCTCTGGACAGGGAGGCTATAATTCACCCCTCCACTTT. This translates into CASSSGQGGYNSPLHF.

V is TRBV5-5 and J is TRBJ1-2, with TRBD1 as a possible D gene (5 bases). This CDR3 spans 15 amino acids. V gave up 0 bases and J gave up 3 bases, with 12 bases separating them. Germline V CDR1 and CDR2: SGHKS, YYEKEE (reference sequence). CDR3 residues: CASSLGATEDYGYTF. The DNA for the CDR3 is TGTGCCAGCAGCTTGGGGGCGACAGAGGACTATGGCTACACCTTC. Supplemented by reference TRBV5-5 and TRBJ1-2, the full variable domain reads DAGVTQSPTHLIKTRGQQVTLRCSPISGHKSVSWYQQVLGQGPQFIFQYYEKEERGRGNFPDRFSARQFPNYSSELNVNALLLGDSALYLCASSLGATEDYGYTFGSGTRLTVV.

This rearrangement joins TRBV18 to TRBJ1-5; D is possibly TRBD1 (5 bases). CDR3 length: 15 residues. Germline values: CDR1 KGHSH, CDR2 LQKENI. V shed 6 bases and J shed 7 bases, with 19 bases lying between them. CDR3 sequence: CASSPGREEVQPQHF. In DNA form, the CDR3 reads TGTGCCAGCTCCCCAGGGAGGGAAGAGGTGCAGCCCCAGCATTTT.

The V and J genes are TRBV5-8 and TRBJ2-3; D gene unclear. The CDR3 runs 17 residues. Per the germline V gene, CDR1 is SGHTS and CDR2 is YDEGEE. The V and J ends lost 1 base and 0 bases respectively, with 15 bases between them. The CDR3 sequence is CASSLLQLGSSTDTQYF. In nucleotides, the CDR3 is TGTGCCAGCAGCTTGTTACAGTTGGGTTCTAGCACAGATACGCAGTATTTT.

The gene calls are TRBV7-9 and TRBJ1-1; possibly TRBD1 for D (5 bases). Germline V gene lookup returns CDR1 SEHNR and CDR2 FQNEAQ (reference sequence). The CDR3 covers 14 residues. Deletions cut 5 bases from V and 7 bases from J, with 17 bases between. Here the CDR3 reads CASSRGGLRVEAFF. The CDR3 coding sequence is TGTGCCAGCAGCAGGGGTGGGCTGAGAGTTGAAGCTTTCTTT.

This clone was seen once. The chain joins TRBV13 to TRBJ2-3; no clear D gene. Germline-derived CDR1 and CDR2 are PRHDT and FYEKMQ (reference sequence). The CDR3 is made up of 12 amino acids. The ends were cut back, 5 bases at V and 0 bases at J, with 3 bases in the middle. This CDR3 is CASSTSTDTQYF. CDR3 in DNA: TGTGCCAGCAGCACTAGCACAGATACGCAGTATTTT.

This chain uses TRBV6-5 with TRBJ2-1, with D possibly being TRBD2 (6 bases). CDR3 length: 15 amino acids. In germline, CDR1 is MNHEY, CDR2 SVGAGI. V was shortened by 5 bases and J by 0 bases, with 11 bases between the two germline ends. The CDR3 DNA reads TGTGCCAGCAGTCGGGACTGGAACTCCTACAATGAGCAGTTCTTC. Its translation: CASSRDWNSYNEQFF.

This clone was seen a single time. V is TRBV27 and J is TRBJ1-1; no clear D gene. V dropped 8 bases and J dropped 5 bases, with 18 bases sitting between them. From germline, CDR1 is MNHEY and CDR2 SMNVEV (reference sequence). This CDR3 comprises 14 residues. This CDR3 is CASAEEDWGTEAFF. CDR3 DNA: TGTGCCAGCGCAGAAGAAGACTGGGGAACTGAAGCTTTCTTT.

This clone was observed a single time. The chain combines TRBV18 with TRBJ2-5; possibly TRBD1 for D (5 bases). Trimming took 4 bases from V and 5 from J, leaving 11 bases between them. There are 13 residues in the CDR3. Germline V gene lookup returns CDR1 KGHSH and CDR2 LQKENI. This chain's CDR3 is CASSQGVRETQYF. CDR3 bases: TGTGCCAGCTCACAAGGGGTGAGGGAGACCCAGTACTTC.

The V and J genes are TRBV7-2 and TRBJ1-2, with TRBD1 matching over 9 bases. Germline CDR1 SGHTA, CDR2 FQGNSA. CDR3 length: 16 amino acids. After removal of 5 bases from V and 2 bases from J, the junction contained 9 bases not matched to a gene. CDR3 in amino acids: CASSNGGQGTNYGYTF. The CDR3 DNA is TGTGCCAGCAGCAACGGGGGACAGGGCACCAACTATGGCTACACCTTC.

J is TRBJ2-1 and V is TRBV19, with 9 bases aligning to TRBD2. V lost 3 bases to trimming and J lost 0 bases; unmatched junction nucleotides: 6. The CDR3 sequence is 17 residues long. Germline CDR1 reads LNHDA; CDR2 reads SQIVND (reference sequence). The CDR3 DNA sequence: TGTGCCAGTAGTATCCTAGCGGGACCGAGCTCCTACAATGAGCAGTTCTTC. Translation gives CASSILAGPSSYNEQFF.

V gene TRBV7-2 combines with J gene TRBJ2-3; a weak D match, TRBD2 (5 bases). Looked up from germline, CDR1 is SGHTA and CDR2 is FQGNSA. Trimming shortened V by 4 bases and J by 1 base, and 9 bases separated the two germline ends. This CDR3 has 14 amino acids. The DNA for the CDR3 is TGTGCCAGCAGCTCTAGCCGGGGCACAGATACGCAGTATTTT. Translating gives CASSSSRGTDTQYF.

The chain recombines TRBV14 with TRBJ1-1; D call uncertain. CDR1 and CDR2 (germline): SGHDN, FVKESK. V lost 4 bases, J lost 1 base, and 7 bases lay in between. The CDR3 has 13 residues. CDR3 in amino acids: CASSLTRNTEAFF. In nucleotides, the CDR3 is TGTGCCAGCAGCCTTACTAGGAACACTGAAGCTTTCTTT.

The V gene is TRBV5-1, the J gene TRBJ1-2, with D possibly matching TRBD1 (5 bases). CDR3 length equals 17 residues. V was clipped by 0 bases and J by 1 base, with 16 bases between them. Germline loops: CDR1 SGHRS, CDR2 YFSETQ. The CDR3 DNA reads as TGCGCCAGCAGCTTGGCGATTGTAGGGGAGCTTAACTATGGCTACACCTTC. Its protein product is CASSLAIVGELNYGYTF.

The rearrangement joins TRBV18 to TRBJ2-7; D uncertain. Germline loops: CDR1 KGHSH, CDR2 LQKENI. Trimming left V 1 base short and J 7 bases short, with 5 bases between. The CDR3 is 11 residues long. CDR3 region: CASSPQDEQYF. The CDR3 region has the DNA TGTGCCAGCTCACCACAGGATGAGCAGTACTTC.